This T cell receptor (beta chain) was sequenced for a study of glioma-infiltrating T cells after dendritic cell vaccination. Study information: Patients had newly diagnosed or recurrent glioblastoma and received dendritic cell vaccines. Patients received autologous tumor lysate-pulsed dendritic cell vaccination between the early 2000s and the early 2010s. Study outcomes and limitations: Patients with more pretreatment TILs had longer time to progression and survival.

Assay used: immunoSEQ multiplex PCR; TCRdb lists only in-frame clones, some missing. The repertoire includes approximately 50,000 clones, more than 75% of them detected once, and about 9% sits in the top ten. Germline values: CDR1 SGHNT, CDR2 YYREEE (reference sequence). Deletions cut 5 bases from V and 4 bases from J, with 6 bases between. CDR3 length: 11 amino acids. Note on this clone: Antigen specificity is unknown.

The time point: after dendritic cell vaccination, including at tumor progression/relapse. This sample comprised blood, obtained after dendritic cell vaccination. The gene calls are TRBV5-4 and TRBJ2-5; weak D call: TRBD2 (6 bases). The receptor was isolated from a human donor with glioblastoma. CDR3 coding DNA: TGTGCCAGCAGGGGAGGAGAGACCCAGTACTTC. Translated, it gives CASRGGETQYF. Based on the CDR3 plus reference TRBV5-4 and TRBJ2-5, the full variable domain is ETGVTQSPTHLIKTRGQQVTLRCSSQSGHNTVSWYQQALGQGPQFIFQYYREEENGRGNFPPRFSGLQFPNYSSELNVNALELDDSALYLCASRGGETQYFGPGTRLLVL.